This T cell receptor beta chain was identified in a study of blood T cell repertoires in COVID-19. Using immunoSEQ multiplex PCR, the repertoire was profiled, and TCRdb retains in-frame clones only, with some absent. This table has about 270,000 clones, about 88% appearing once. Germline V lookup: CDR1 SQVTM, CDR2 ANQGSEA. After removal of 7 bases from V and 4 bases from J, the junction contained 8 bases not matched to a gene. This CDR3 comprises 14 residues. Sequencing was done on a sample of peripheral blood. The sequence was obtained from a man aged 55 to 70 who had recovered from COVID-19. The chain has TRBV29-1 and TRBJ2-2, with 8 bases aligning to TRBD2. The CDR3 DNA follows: TGCAGCGCCCCGGGGGGGGTGGGCACCGGGGAGCTGTTTTTT. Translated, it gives CSAPGGVGTGELFF.